At least ten counts were recorded for the clone carrying this TCR beta chain. Antigen unknown. Authors' data handling: It was from CDR3 differences across clinicopathological groups that a distant-metastasis classifier for papillary thyroid cancer was built. TCRdb ran MiXCR on the PCR reads. TCRdb's processing, not the study's, gives the V and J calls here. Of more than 35,000 clones in the sample, about 13% were seen once. The sample comes from a study of metastatic and nonmetastatic thyroid tumors. As for the study in general: For malignant and benign thyroid patients, tumor or nodule tissue and blood were the sources whose repertoires were compared.

Each patient went into thyroid surgery without having received any treatment. Study-wide findings and caveats: Across blood and tumor, TCR beta diversity in malignant thyroid tumors was reportedly significantly higher than in benign nodules.

Sequences were obtained from blood. The receptor comes from a female donor with papillary thyroid cancer or a benign thyroid nodule (not recorded which). Some clones in this sample may be carry-over from other donors' samples.

The chain's CDR3 is CASGLYQTPSGRARYNEQFF. The CDR3 DNA sequence: TGTGCTAGTGGTTTGTATCAAACACCTAGCGGGAGGGCCCGTTACAATGAGCAGTTCTTC. The rearrangement joins TRBV12-5 to TRBJ2-1; TRBD2 agrees at 12 bases. The CDR3 totals 20 residues. V gave up 2 bases and J gave up 4 bases; unmatched junction bases: 15. The germline V gene encodes CDR1 LGHNT and CDR2 FRNRAP.